The T cell receptor beta chain under discussion was sequenced for a study of T-cell reconstitution after alpha-beta-depleted transplantation in children (dated by TCRdb to 2016 to 2018). General notes on the study: The study quantitatively tracked T-cell immune reconstitution after TCRalphabeta/CD19-depleted allogeneic hematopoietic cell transplantation in children using TCR repertoire profiling. The research as a whole found: In some patients, the high TCRbeta diversity seen at day 60 was put down to recipient T cells and intrathymic progenitors that had survived conditioning. Over subsequent months, a decline in hyperexpanded clone frequencies was noted, and after one year, T-cell counts and TCRbeta diversity were mostly ascribed to newly produced T cells. The apparently early alphabetaT-cell count recovery about two months after transplant was reportedly dependent on only several hundred rapidly expanded clones derived from non-depleted graft cells.

Explained via the paper, the treatment or condition label denotes: allogeneic hematopoietic cell transplantation with graft depleted of TCRalphabeta T cells and CD19 B cells. TCRalphabeta/CD19-depleted allogeneic hematopoietic cell grafts were given to the transplant recipients, all of whom were children. This clonotype has just a few counts. What this receptor recognizes is not known. It has no much larger one-base neighbor in the sample; base qualities were not kept. The library was generated by PCR. The sequencing machine was an Illumina HiSeq 2500. Molecular barcoding was employed in the preparation of TCR libraries, with unique molecular identifiers being used to normalize TCRbeta repertoire quantification. TCRdb trimmed public reads at Q25 via fastp, called clones via MiXCR and kept in-frame beta chains. CDR3 protein sequences are deduplicated, and each keeps its most common genes and DNA. The sample includes around 130,000 distinct CDR3 sequences, with about a tenth observed a single time. The leading ten clones occupy 24% of the sample.

Relative to germline, V is 5 bases shorter and J is 8 bases shorter, with 12 bases between their ends. The CDR3 spans 13 residues, from the cysteine through the phenylalanine. Just CDR3 DNA is preserved here, 39 bases in frame from base 1. The sequencing used PBMCs, mostly from graft donor cells, collected 180 days after TCRalphabeta/CD19-depleted stem cell transplant. The clonotype comes from a girl less than two years old who had a stem cell transplant for combined immunodeficiency, so the T cells may come from the graft donor. Here the chain combines TRBV12-3 or TRBV12-4 and TRBJ2-2; the D gene is perhaps TRBD2, on 5 matching bases. The CDR3 protein sequence reads: CASSTVSVGELFF. The DNA sequence is TGTGCCAGCAGTACGGTTAGCGTTGGGGAGCTGTTTTTT.